Sequencing of this TCR beta chain was carried out in a study of cytomegalovirus exposure and HLA in healthy donors. Notes on the study in general: Some highly shared sequence variants likely arose as a pipeline artifact. With DRB1 most and HLA-C fewest, TCR association rates differed between HLA loci in a later analysis. Only CMV serostatus was available as immune exposure information. A few chains tied to CMV proved CMV antigen-specific in vitro.

Concerning this clone: The antigen is unknown.

Primers for the PCR totalled 60 Vbeta and 13 Jbeta. Sequenced by immunoSEQ multiplex PCR; TCRdb stores in-frame clones only, minus some. The data hold just over 200,000 clones, with roughly four fifths observed a single time. Germline assignment: CDR1 SQVTM and CDR2 ANQGSEA. V was clipped by 5 bases and J by 1 base, with 9 bases between them. The CDR3 loop spans 12 amino acids. The rearrangement links TRBV29-1 to TRBJ2-7; D unresolved. The sample comprised PBMCs. The sequence derives from a woman aged 40 to 55 in good health and CMV-seronegative. CDR3 sequence reads: CSVLASSYEQYF. CDR3 sequence (DNA): TGCAGCGTTCTCGCTAGTTCCTACGAGCAGTACTTC.